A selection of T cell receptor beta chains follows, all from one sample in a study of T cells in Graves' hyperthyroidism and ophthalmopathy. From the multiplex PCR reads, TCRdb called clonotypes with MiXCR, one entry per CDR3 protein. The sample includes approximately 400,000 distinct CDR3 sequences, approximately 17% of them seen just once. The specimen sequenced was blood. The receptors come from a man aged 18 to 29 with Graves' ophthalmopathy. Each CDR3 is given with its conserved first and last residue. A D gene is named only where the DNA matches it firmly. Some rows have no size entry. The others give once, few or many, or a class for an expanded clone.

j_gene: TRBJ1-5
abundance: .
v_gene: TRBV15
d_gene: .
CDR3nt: TGTGCCACCGTTCGGGACTTGGGGGGGGGTCAGCCCCAGCATTTT
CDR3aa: CATVRDLGGGQPQHF

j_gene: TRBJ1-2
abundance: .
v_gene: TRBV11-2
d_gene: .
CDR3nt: TGTGCCAGCGGCTTAGAGTCAGGGGACTATGGCTACACCTTC
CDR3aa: CASGLESGDYGYTF

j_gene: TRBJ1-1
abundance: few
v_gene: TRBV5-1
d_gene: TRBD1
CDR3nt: TGCGCCAGCAGCTGGCGGGGACAGGGGAGTTTCAGCACTGAAGCTTTCTTT
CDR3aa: CASSWRGQGSFSTEAFF

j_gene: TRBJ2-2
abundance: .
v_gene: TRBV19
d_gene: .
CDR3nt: TGTGCCAGTAGACACGGGACAACCGACACCGGGGAGCTGTTTTTT
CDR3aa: CASRHGTTDTGELFF

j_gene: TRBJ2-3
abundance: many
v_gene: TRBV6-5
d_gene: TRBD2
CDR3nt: TGTGCCAGCAGTTACTCAGAGCGGGGTGGCACAGATACGCAGTATTTT
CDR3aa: CASSYSERGGTDTQYF

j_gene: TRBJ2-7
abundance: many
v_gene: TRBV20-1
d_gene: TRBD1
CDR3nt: TGCAGTGCTAGAGATACGGGACAGCTATACGAGCAGTACTTC
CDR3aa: CSARDTGQLYEQYF

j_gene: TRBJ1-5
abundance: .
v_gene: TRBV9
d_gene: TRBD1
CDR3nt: TGTGCCAGCAGCAGAGGTTCGGGACAGGGGACCAATCAGCCCCAGCATTTT
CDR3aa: CASSRGSGQGTNQPQHF

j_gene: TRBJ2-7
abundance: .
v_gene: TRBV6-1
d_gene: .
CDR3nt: TGTGCCAGCACCCACAACCCAAACAGGGAGAGGAACTACGAGCAGTACTTC
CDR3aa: CASTHNPNRERNYEQYF

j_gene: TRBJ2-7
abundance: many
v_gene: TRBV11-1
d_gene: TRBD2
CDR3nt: TGTGCCAGCAGCCCCCACTTCGGGGGGGTTTACGAGCAGTACTTC
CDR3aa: CASSPHFGGVYEQYF

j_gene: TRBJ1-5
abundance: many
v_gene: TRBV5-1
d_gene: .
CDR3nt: TGCGCCAGCAGCCCTGGGACCCAGGAAACGGAGCCCCAGCATTTT
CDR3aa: CASSPGTQETEPQHF

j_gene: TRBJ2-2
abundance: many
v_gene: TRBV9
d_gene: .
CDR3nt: TGTGCCAGCAGCGTACTGGCGGTAAACACCGGGGAGCTGTTTTTT
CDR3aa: CASSVLAVNTGELFF

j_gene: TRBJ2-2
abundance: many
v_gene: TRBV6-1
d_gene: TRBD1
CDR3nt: TGTGCCAGCAGTTACGCGCTGGGACAGGGGGCGCCCACCGGGGAGCTGTTTTTT
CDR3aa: CASSYALGQGAPTGELFF

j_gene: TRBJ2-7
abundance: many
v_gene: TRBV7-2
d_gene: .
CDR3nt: TGTGCCAGCAGCTTTCAGGGTGAATCTTACGAGCAGTACTTC
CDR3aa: CASSFQGESYEQYF

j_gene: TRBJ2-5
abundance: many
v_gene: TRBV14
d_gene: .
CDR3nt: TGTGCCAGCAGCCAACGTGGACTGGGGGAGACCCAGTACTTC
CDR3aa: CASSQRGLGETQYF

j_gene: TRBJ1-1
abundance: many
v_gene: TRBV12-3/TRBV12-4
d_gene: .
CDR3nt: TGTGCCAGCAGTTTGGGGGTATACGAAGCTTTCTTT
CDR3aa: CASSLGVYEAFF

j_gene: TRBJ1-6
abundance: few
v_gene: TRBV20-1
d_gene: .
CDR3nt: TGCAGTGCCCGACAGTGCAATTCACCCCTCCACTTT
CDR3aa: CSARQCNSPLHF

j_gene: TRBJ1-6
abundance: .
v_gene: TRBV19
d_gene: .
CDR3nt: TGTGCCAGTAGTATAGGTGTGGATTCACCCCTCCACTTT
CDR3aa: CASSIGVDSPLHF

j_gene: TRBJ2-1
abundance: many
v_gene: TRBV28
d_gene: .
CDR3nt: TGTGCCAGCAGTGGATACGACAGAAATGAGCAGTTCTTC
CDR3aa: CASSGYDRNEQFF

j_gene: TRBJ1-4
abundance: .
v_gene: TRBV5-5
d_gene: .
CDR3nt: TGTGCCAGCAGCTCCCTGACAGCAACTAATGAAAAACTGTTTTTT
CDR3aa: CASSSLTATNEKLFF

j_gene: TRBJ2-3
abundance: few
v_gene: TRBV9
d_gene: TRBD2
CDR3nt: TGTGCCAGCAGCGAGAAGCCTAGCGGTAGCACAGATACGCAGTATTTT
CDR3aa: CASSEKPSGSTDTQYF

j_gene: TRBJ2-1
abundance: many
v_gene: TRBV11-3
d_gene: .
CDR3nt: TGTGCCAGCAGCATGGTTGTTGATGAGCAGTTCTTC
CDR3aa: CASSMVVDEQFF

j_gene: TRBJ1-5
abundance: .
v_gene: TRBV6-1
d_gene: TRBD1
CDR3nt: TGTGCCAGCAGTGAACAGGGGGCTGGCAATCAGCCCCAGCATTTT
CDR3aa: CASSEQGAGNQPQHF

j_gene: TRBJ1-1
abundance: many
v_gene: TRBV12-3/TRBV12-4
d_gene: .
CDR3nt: TGTGCCAGCACCGAGGGGCAGATCACTGAAGCTTTCTTT
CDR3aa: CASTEGQITEAFF

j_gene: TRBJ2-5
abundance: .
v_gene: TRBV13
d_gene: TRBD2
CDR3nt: TGCGCCAGCAGCCCAACTAGCGGGGGATCAGAGACCCAGTACTTC
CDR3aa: CASSPTSGGSETQYF

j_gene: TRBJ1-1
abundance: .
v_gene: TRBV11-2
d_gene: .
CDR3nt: TGTGCCAGCAGCTTATCCCGGTCCGCTGGAGCTTTCTTT
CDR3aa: CASSLSRSAGAFF

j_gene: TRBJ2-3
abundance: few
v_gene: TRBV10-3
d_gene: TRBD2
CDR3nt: TGTGCCATCGGGGGGGGTAGCGGGGGCACAGATACGCAGTATTTT
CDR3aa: CAIGGGSGGTDTQYF

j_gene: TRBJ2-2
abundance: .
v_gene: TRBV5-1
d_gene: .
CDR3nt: TGCGCCAGCAGCTTCACATCACAGGGATTTAACACCGGGGAGCTGTTTTTT
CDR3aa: CASSFTSQGFNTGELFF

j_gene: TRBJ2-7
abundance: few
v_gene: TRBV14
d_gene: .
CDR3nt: TGTGCCAGCAGCCACGGACTCCAGCAGTACTTC
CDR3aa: CASSHGLQQYF

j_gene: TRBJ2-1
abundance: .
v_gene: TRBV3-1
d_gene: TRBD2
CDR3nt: TGTGCCAGCAGCCAGCCCGGGACTAGCGGCTACAATGAGCAGTTCTTC
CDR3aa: CASSQPGTSGYNEQFF

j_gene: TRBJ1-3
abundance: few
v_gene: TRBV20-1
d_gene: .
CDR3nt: TGCAGTGCTCCCCTCTTAGACACCATATATTTT
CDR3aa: CSAPLLDTIYF

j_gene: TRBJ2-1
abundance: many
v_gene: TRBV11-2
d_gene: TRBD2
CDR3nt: TGTGCCAGCAGCTTAGCTCCAGGCGGGGGGGCTAATGAGCAGTTCTTC
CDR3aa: CASSLAPGGGANEQFF

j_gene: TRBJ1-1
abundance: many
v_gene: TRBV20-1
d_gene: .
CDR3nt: TGCAGTGCTAGTCTACAGGCCGGCTTCAGTGAAGCTTTCTTT
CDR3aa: CSASLQAGFSEAFF

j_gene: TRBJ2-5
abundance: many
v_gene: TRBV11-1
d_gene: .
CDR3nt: TGTGCCAGCAGCATCAATAGCCCTCCGGAGACCCAGTACTTC
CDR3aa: CASSINSPPETQYF

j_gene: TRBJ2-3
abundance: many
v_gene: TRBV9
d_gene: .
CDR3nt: TGTGCCAGCAGCGTCTCCCTGGTGGAAAGGGCGGGCGCAGATACGCAGTATTTT
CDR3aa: CASSVSLVERAGADTQYF

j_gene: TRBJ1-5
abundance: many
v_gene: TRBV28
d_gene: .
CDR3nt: TGTGCCAGCAGTTTGAAGGGGGATCAGCCCCAGCATTTT
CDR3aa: CASSLKGDQPQHF

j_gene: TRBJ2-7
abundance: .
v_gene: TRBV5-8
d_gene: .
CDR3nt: TGTGCCAGCAGCTTGGGCTCGGGGATCTCCTACGAGCAGTGCTTC
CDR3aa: CASSLGSGISYEQCF

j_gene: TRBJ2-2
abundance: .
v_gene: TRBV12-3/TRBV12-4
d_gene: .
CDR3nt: TGTGCCAGCAGTCCCTGGTTCGGGGATAGGGCCGGGGAGCTGTTTTTT
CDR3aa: CASSPWFGDRAGELFF

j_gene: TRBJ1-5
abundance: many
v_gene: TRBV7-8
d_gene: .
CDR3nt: TGTGCCAGCAGCCTCCCTTATCAGCCCCAGCATTTT
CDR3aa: CASSLPYQPQHF

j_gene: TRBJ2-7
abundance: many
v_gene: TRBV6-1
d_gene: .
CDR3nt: TGTGCCAGCAGCCCACCCCCCCAGGCTGGCAGCTCCTACGAGCAGTACTTC
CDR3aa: CASSPPPQAGSSYEQYF